One T cell receptor (beta chain) is described in this entry. Sequenced by immunoSEQ multiplex PCR; TCRdb stores in-frame clones only, minus some. The sample lists about 210,000 clones; roughly 86% were seen once. This specimen comes from a study of blood T cell repertoires in COVID-19. Study in general: The United States, Italy and Spain provided the acute and convalescent COVID-19 samples. From T cells, B-cell-depleted T cells, or PBMCs came the material, which was cDNA or gDNA.

The sample comprised peripheral blood. This TCR derives from a woman between 50 and 59 years old with active or convalescent COVID-19.

CDR3 bases: TGCGCCAGCAGTCAATCGTCGGCCGGGGAGCTGTTTTTT. Protein product: CASSQSSAGELFF. The V call is TRBV23-1, the J call TRBJ2-2; no firm D call. TRBV23-1 is an ORF; its function is uncertain. This CDR3 region has 13 residues. V shed 0 bases and J shed 6 bases, with 5 bases lying between them.